Shown below are 26 T cell receptor beta chains from a single sample sequenced in a study of OX40 agonist ivuxolimab in advanced cancers. Generated by immunoSEQ multiplex PCR, the TCRdb table keeps only in-frame clones and is missing some. This sample has 70,000 to 95,000 clones; less than 95% occur once, and the top ten carry more than 0.25%. Here the sequenced sample was CD4+ or CD8+ T cells sorted from blood, taken in a trial of the OX40 agonist ivuxolimab. Every receptor here comes from an adult with an advanced solid tumor such as melanoma, head and neck, liver or kidney cancer.

The chain links TRBV2 to TRBJ1-5; 8 bases are a match to TRBD1. The CDR3 covers 15 residues. Germline V CDR1 and CDR2: SNHLY, FYNNEI. Trimming took 3 bases from V and 6 from J; bases not matched to a gene: 7. The CDR3 nucleotides are TGTGCCAGCAGTGAGGGCAGGGGGCTGTCTCAGCCCCAGCATTTT. It translates to CASSEGRGLSQPQHF.

CDR3 sequence reads: CASSLAPGGRVGGELFF. The CDR3 coding sequence is TGTGCCAGCAGCTTAGCGCCAGGGGGTCGGGTTGGCGGGGAGCTGTTTTTT. This sequence joins TRBV7-2 and TRBJ2-2; 7 bases map to TRBD1. CDR1 is SGHTA and CDR2 is FQGNSA in the germline V gene. CDR3 length equals 17 residues. The ends lost 0 bases at V and 7 bases at J; junction bases unmatched: 11.

This clone was seen just once. The V call is TRBV30, the J call TRBJ1-1; D gene ambiguous. The V gene lost 1 base and the J gene lost 3 bases, with 15 bases spanning the gap. Germline V lookup: CDR1 GTSNPN, CDR2 SVGIG (reference sequence). The CDR3 totals 15 residues. The DNA for the CDR3 is TGTGCCTGGAGTGGCCGGGCTCTCTGGGACACTGAAGCTTTCTTT. Encoded protein: CAWSGRALWDTEAFF.

The chain has TRBV21-1 and TRBJ2-7; TRBD1 reflects the table's D call only, with no check against the DNA. TRBV21-1 is recorded as a pseudogene. The CDR3 totals 16 residues. The CDR3 here is CASSKGSQGARSEQYF. CDR3 sequence (DNA): TGTGCCAGCAGCAAAGGGTCCCAGGGGGCGAGGTCCGAGCAGTACTTC.

This clone has a handful of counts. The V and J genes are TRBV12-5 and TRBJ2-4; 7 bases fit TRBD1. V lost 6 bases and J lost 1; bases outside the gene matches: 9. This CDR3 has 16 residues. Germline CDR1 LGHNT, CDR2 FRNRAP. The CDR3 DNA sequence: TGTGCTAGTGGACCTGACAGGGTGGGGGCCAAAAACATTCAGTACTTC. Translating it yields CASGPDRVGAKNIQYF.

The genes are TRBV19 and TRBJ2-1, with D uncertain. V was clipped by 3 bases and J by 2 bases, with 14 bases between them. Germline lookup yields CDR1 LNHDA and CDR2 SQIVND (reference sequence). The CDR3 loop spans 16 amino acids. CDR3 sequence: CASSITIRRPYNEQFF. The CDR3 coding sequence is TGTGCCAGTAGTATCACGATCCGTCGGCCCTACAATGAGCAGTTCTTC.

The chain joins TRBV12-5 to TRBJ2-3; D may be TRBD1 or TRBD2 (7 bases each). This CDR3 has 14 residues. The germline V gene has CDR1 LGHNT and CDR2 FRNRAP. V was trimmed by 7 bases and J by 4 bases, leaving 15 bases between them. The CDR3 here is CASAQGGAADTQYF. CDR3 bases: TGTGCTAGTGCCCAGGGGGGGGCCGCAGATACGCAGTATTTT. The full variable domain, rest sourced from reference TRBV12-5 and TRBJ2-3, is DARVTQTPRHKVTEMGQEVTMRCQPILGHNTVFWYRQTMMQGLELLAYFRNRAPLDDSGMPKDRFSAEMPDATLATLKIQPSEPRDSAVYFCASAQGGAADTQYFGPGTRLTVL.

The chain uses TRBV19 and TRBJ1-1, with D possibly TRBD1 on 6 matching bases. This CDR3 is built from 12 residues. Trimming removed 5 bases at V and 6 bases at J, with 10 bases between. Germline V lookup: CDR1 LNHDA, CDR2 SQIVND (reference sequence). CDR3 bases: TGTGCCAGTAGTCGGGGGGCCTCTGAAGCTTTCTTT. Translating gives CASSRGASEAFF.

The rearrangement joins TRBV6-1 to TRBJ1-1; TRBD1 aligns across 7 bases. Trimming took 3 bases from V and 8 from J; bases not matched to a gene: 9. CDR1 is MNHNS and CDR2 is SASEGT in the germline V gene. The CDR3 length is 14 residues. CDR3 DNA sequence: TGTGCCAGCAGTGAGGGGGACAGTAATTTCGAAGCTTTCTTT. This codes for CASSEGDSNFEAFF.

This clone was found once. This rearrangement joins TRBV6-1 to TRBJ1-4; the match to TRBD1 covers 7 bases. The CDR3 spans 15 residues. J gave up 7 bases and V 6 bases, and 11 bases lay outside the gene matches. Germline lookup yields CDR1 MNHNS and CDR2 SASEGT. Written as DNA, the CDR3 is TGTGCCAGCAGCCCCAACAGGGGCGGTGGTGAAAAACTGTTTTTT. As protein: CASSPNRGGGEKLFF.

This clone came up a few times. The chain couples TRBV5-1 to TRBJ1-6, with no clear D. The CDR3 runs 14 residues. Germline-derived CDR1 and CDR2 are SGHRS and YFSETQ. V was cut by 5 bases and J by 8 bases, with 14 bases left in between. CDR3 protein: CASRRIEGDSPLHF. For the CDR3, the DNA is TGCGCCAGCAGGCGGATAGAGGGCGATTCACCCCTCCACTTT.

The V gene is TRBV6-5, the J gene TRBJ2-1; 8 positions agree with TRBD1. There are 15 residues in the CDR3. Germline V gene lookup returns CDR1 MNHEY and CDR2 SVGAGI. V lost 6 bases to trimming and J lost 0 bases; unmatched junction nucleotides: 4. Here the CDR3 reads CASRYDRGSYNEQFF. As DNA, the CDR3 is TGTGCCAGCAGATACGACAGGGGCTCCTACAATGAGCAGTTCTTC.

The V call is TRBV14, the J call TRBJ1-4; D not resolved. CDR1 and CDR2 (germline): SGHDN, FVKESK. The CDR3 contains 13 residues. V shed 0 bases and J shed 7 bases, with 6 bases lying between them. The CDR3 sequence is CASSQDLFEKLFF. For the CDR3, the DNA is TGTGCCAGCAGCCAAGATCTATTTGAAAAACTGTTTTTT.

The CDR3 bases are TGTGCCTGCCCAAGGGACAGGGGGCTGGGGGAGCAGTACTTC. As protein: CACPRDRGLGEQYF. The chain recombines TRBV30 with TRBJ2-7; 12 bases agree with TRBD1. The CDR3 sequence is 14 residues long. The germline V gene encodes CDR1 GTSNPN and CDR2 SVGIG (reference sequence). After removal of 6 bases from V and 7 bases from J, the junction contained 10 bases not matched to a gene.

Concerning this clone itself: Within the sample, other DNA sequences also encode this same CDR3. The rearrangement uses TRBV4-1 and TRBJ1-2, with TRBD1 matching 9 bases. There are 16 residues in the CDR3. The ends lost 2 bases at V and 6 bases at J; junction bases unmatched: 10. Germline CDR1 and CDR2: MGHRA and YSYEKL. The CDR3 sequence: CASSQPTGGQGDGYTF. CDR3 nucleotides: TGCGCCAGCAGCCAACCCACCGGGGGACAGGGTGATGGCTACACCTTC.

V gene TRBV2 combines with J gene TRBJ1-5; D may be TRBD1 (6 bases). The germline V gene has CDR1 SNHLY and CDR2 FYNNEI. This CDR3 is 14 amino acids long. V was pared by 5 bases and J by 5 bases, with 13 bases between. CDR3 in DNA: TGTGCCAGCAGTCAGGGGTTGAGGTATCAGCCCCAGCATTTT. This codes for CASSQGLRYQPQHF.

Details on this clone: At one boundary the junction diverges from the germline segment, which might be a read error. The rearrangement uses TRBV7-7 and TRBJ1-1; no definite D call. The CDR3 is 13 residues long. Germline CDR1 SSHAT, CDR2 FNYEAQ (reference sequence). In DNA form, the CDR3 reads TGTGCTAGCAGCCCATTAATAGACACTGAAGCTTTCTTT. Residues: CASSPLIDTEAFF.

This chain links TRBV4-1 with TRBJ1-4; D is unresolved. Germline CDR1 MGHRA, CDR2 YSYEKL. This CDR3 spans 14 amino acids. V was cut by 1 base and J by 5 bases, with 8 bases left in between. CDR3 in DNA: TGCGCCAGCAGCCAAGGCGGGGAAAATGAAAAACTGTTTTTT. It specifies CASSQGGENEKLFF.

The chain carries TRBV4-1 and TRBJ1-3; D unclear. The CDR3 is 14 amino acids. The V end was cut by 1 base, the J end by 13 bases, with 17 bases between. Germline assignment: CDR1 MGHRA and CDR2 YSYEKL. The CDR3 region has the DNA TGCGCCAGCAGCCAAGGACCGGCCGAGAAAAGAATATATTTT. Protein product: CASSQGPAEKRIYF.

This clone was seen more than once but under ten times. The chain recombines TRBV10-3 with TRBJ1-2; D unclear. With 4 bases removed from V and 8 bases from J, the gap between germline ends came to 14 bases. Germline CDR1 reads ENHRY; CDR2 reads SYGVKD. The CDR3 is 13 residues long. The CDR3 here is CAISGTVVDGYTF. DNA for the CDR3: TGTGCCATCAGTGGCACAGTCGTAGACGGCTACACCTTC.

V gene TRBV28 combines with J gene TRBJ1-5, with no clear D. With 7 bases removed from V and 6 bases from J, the gap between germline ends came to 13 bases. The germline gives CDR1 MDHEN, CDR2 SYDVKM. The CDR3 contains 13 residues. The CDR3 loop is CASNDPVGQPQHF. In nucleotides, the CDR3 is TGTGCCAGCAACGACCCCGTTGGTCAGCCCCAGCATTTT.

The rearrangement links TRBV25-1 to TRBJ2-7; D gene uncertain. The CDR3 length is 14 residues. Germline CDR1 MGHDK, CDR2 SYGVNS. Trimming stripped 6 bases from V and 2 bases from J, with 14 bases between. CDR3 DNA sequence: TGTGCCAGCAGCCCCGACCGCGCCCCCTACGAGCAGTACGTC. Translating gives CASSPDRAPYEQYV.

CDR3 in DNA: TGTGCCTGGATTCCCCGGGACAGGGGGTTGTCAAGGAACACTGAAGCTTTCTTT. This gives the protein CAWIPRDRGLSRNTEAFF. This sequence joins TRBV30 and TRBJ1-1, with TRBD1 identical over 11 bases. The CDR3 has 18 residues. After removal of 4 bases from V and 1 base from J, the junction contained 14 bases not matched to a gene. CDR1 is GTSNPN, CDR2 SVGIG, per germline (reference sequence).

The V call is TRBV19, the J call TRBJ2-2; D might be TRBD1 (6 bases). Trimming shortened V by 7 bases and J by 4 bases, and 10 bases separated the two germline ends. Looked up from germline, CDR1 is LNHDA and CDR2 is SQIVND (reference sequence). CDR3 length equals 13 residues. The CDR3 loop is CASNLGGTGELFF. CDR3 nucleotides: TGTGCCAGTAACCTAGGGGGCACCGGGGAGCTGTTTTTT. Full variable domain (outside the CDR3, taken from reference TRBV19 and TRBJ2-2): DGGITQSPKYLFRKEGQNVTLSCEQNLNHDAMYWYRQDPGQGLRLIYYSQIVNDFQKGDIAEGYSVSREKKESFPLTVTSAQKNPTAFYLCASNLGGTGELFFGEGSRLTVL.

The rearrangement links TRBV7-3 to TRBJ1-3, with 7 bases aligning to TRBD1. The CDR3 has 16 residues. In germline, CDR1 is SGHTA, CDR2 FQGTGA. The V and J ends lost 4 bases and 2 bases, in that order; junction bases with no gene match: 8. CDR3 nucleotide sequence: TGTGCCAGCAGCTCCGGACAGGTCCCCCCTGGAAACACCATATATTTT. This codes for CASSSGQVPPGNTIYF.

The genes are TRBV2 and TRBJ1-2, with 7 nucleotides matching TRBD1. After removal of 6 bases from V and 4 bases from J, the junction contained 8 bases not matched to a gene. The CDR3 has 14 residues. CDR1 SNHLY and CDR2 FYNNEI come from the germline V gene. The chain's CDR3 is CASSFDREPYGYTF. CDR3 coding DNA: TGTGCCAGCAGCTTCGACAGGGAACCCTATGGCTACACCTTC.